This entry describes one T cell receptor (beta chain). Its antigen is unidentified. The data belong to a study of post-analysis software for immune sequencing data. Study-wide findings and caveats: Multiple sclerosis was associated with a significant reduction in normalized Chao1 diversity relative to controls. Controls showed lower frequencies than patients for roughly five TRBV segments, and TRBV5-6, TRBV5-1 and TRBV20-1 were among these. F measure showed strong co-clustering of same-batch samples.

The authors incorporated unique molecular identifiers into the TCR beta cDNA libraries. TCRdb re-derived calls from the PCR reads in MiXCR, one entry per CDR3 protein. Here the sample spans 500,000 to 600,000 distinct CDR3 sequences, about 40% being singletons. The germline V and J ends were trimmed by 6 bases and 4 bases, with 10 bases remaining between them. The CDR3 totals 13 residues. Germline assignment: CDR1 SNHLY and CDR2 FYNNEI. The chain combines TRBV2 with TRBJ2-1; D unresolved. The material sequenced was blood. The source is a girl between 5 and 17 years old with multiple sclerosis. DNA for the CDR3: TGTGCCAGCAGAGTTGCGGCGTACAATGAGCAGTTCTTC. Translating it yields CASRVAAYNEQFF.